This T cell receptor (beta chain) was sequenced for a study of CXCR4 blockade with PD-1 therapy in pancreatic cancer. Trimming stripped 4 bases from V and 4 bases from J, with 14 bases between. Germline assignment: CDR1 SGHRS and CDR2 YFSETQ. The CDR3 loop spans 14 amino acids. Assay: immunoSEQ multiplex PCR; the TCRdb copy retains only in-frame clones and omits some. The table records about 17,000 clones, around 72% of them present only once. This receptor was identified in a human donor with pancreatic ductal adenocarcinoma. Material for sequencing was tumor tissue. This chain connects TRBV5-1 to TRBJ1-1; the D gene is possibly TRBD1 (5 bases). CDR3: CASSPLRGVTEAFF. CDR3 bases: TGCGCCAGCAGCCCTTTAAGGGGCGTCACTGAAGCTTTCTTT.